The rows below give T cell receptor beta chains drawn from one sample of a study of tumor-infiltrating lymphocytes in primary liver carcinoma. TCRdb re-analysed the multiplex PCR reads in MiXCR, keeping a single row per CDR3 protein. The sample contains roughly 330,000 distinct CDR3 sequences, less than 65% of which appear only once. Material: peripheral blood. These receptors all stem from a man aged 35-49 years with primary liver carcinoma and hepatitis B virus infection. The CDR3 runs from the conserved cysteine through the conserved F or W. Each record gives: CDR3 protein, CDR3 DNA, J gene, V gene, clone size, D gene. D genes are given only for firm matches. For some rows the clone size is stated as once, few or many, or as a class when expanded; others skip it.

CASSQAPNFYEQYF	TGCGCCAGCAGCCAAGCGCCCAATTTCTACGAGCAGTACTTC	TRBJ2-7	TRBV4-1	few	-
CTSSLEGTRVYEQYF	TGTACCAGCAGCTTAGAGGGGACTAGGGTTTACGAGCAGTACTTC	TRBJ2-7	TRBV11-2	-	TRBD2
CASSSREDTSTQYF	TGTGCCAGCAGCTCACGGGAGGACACGTCGACCCAGTACTTC	TRBJ2-5	TRBV11-2	-	TRBD2
CAISESGAESYTF	TGTGCCATCAGTGAATCGGGGGCTGAGAGCTACACCTTC	TRBJ1-2	TRBV10-3	-	-
CASSLRSTDTQYF	TGTGCCAGCAGCTTAAGAAGCACAGATACGCAGTATTTT	TRBJ2-3	TRBV11-2	-	-
CASSSWTSGMNTGELFF	TGTGCCAGCAGCTCCTGGACTAGCGGGATGAACACCGGGGAGCTGTTTTTT	TRBJ2-2	TRBV7-9	few	TRBD2
CVRSTLADSTDTQYF	TGTGTCAGGAGCACACTAGCGGATAGCACAGATACGCAGTATTTT	TRBJ2-3	TRBV12-3/TRBV12-4	-	TRBD2
CASSWDGLLAKNIQYF	TGTGCCAGCAGCTGGGACGGCCTACTAGCCAAAAACATTCAGTACTTC	TRBJ2-4	TRBV7-9	-	-
CAISETDRGHDNEQFF	TGTGCCATCAGTGAGACAGACAGGGGGCATGACAATGAGCAGTTCTTC	TRBJ2-1	TRBV10-3	many	TRBD1
CSARGPGGGTEAFF	TGCAGTGCTAGAGGCCCCGGGGGGGGCACTGAAGCTTTCTTT	TRBJ1-1	TRBV20-1	-	-
CASREANSYEQYF	TGTGCCAGCAGGGAGGCGAACTCCTACGAGCAGTACTTC	TRBJ2-7	TRBV7-9	-	-
CASSYSGEDYGYTF	TGTGCCAGCAGTTACTCTGGGGAGGACTATGGCTACACCTTC	TRBJ1-2	TRBV6-5	-	-
CASSFLGGGNTEAFF	TGTGCCAGCAGTTTTCTAGGGGGAGGAAACACTGAAGCTTTCTTT	TRBJ1-1	TRBV12-3/TRBV12-4	many	-